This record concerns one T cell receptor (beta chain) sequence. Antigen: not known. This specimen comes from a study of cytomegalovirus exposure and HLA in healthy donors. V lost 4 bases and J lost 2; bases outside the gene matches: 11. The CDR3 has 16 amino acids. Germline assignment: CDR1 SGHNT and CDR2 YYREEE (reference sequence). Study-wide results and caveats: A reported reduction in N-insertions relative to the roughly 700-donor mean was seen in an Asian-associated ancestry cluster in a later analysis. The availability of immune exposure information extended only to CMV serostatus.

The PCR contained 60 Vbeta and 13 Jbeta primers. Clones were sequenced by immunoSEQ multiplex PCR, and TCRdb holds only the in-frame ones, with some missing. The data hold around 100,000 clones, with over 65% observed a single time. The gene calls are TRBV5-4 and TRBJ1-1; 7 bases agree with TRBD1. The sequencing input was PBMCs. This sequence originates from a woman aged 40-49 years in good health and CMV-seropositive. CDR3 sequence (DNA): TGTGCCAGCAGCCCGAGGAGGGGGCGCGGTAACACTGAAGCTTTCTTT. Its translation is CASSPRRGRGNTEAFF.